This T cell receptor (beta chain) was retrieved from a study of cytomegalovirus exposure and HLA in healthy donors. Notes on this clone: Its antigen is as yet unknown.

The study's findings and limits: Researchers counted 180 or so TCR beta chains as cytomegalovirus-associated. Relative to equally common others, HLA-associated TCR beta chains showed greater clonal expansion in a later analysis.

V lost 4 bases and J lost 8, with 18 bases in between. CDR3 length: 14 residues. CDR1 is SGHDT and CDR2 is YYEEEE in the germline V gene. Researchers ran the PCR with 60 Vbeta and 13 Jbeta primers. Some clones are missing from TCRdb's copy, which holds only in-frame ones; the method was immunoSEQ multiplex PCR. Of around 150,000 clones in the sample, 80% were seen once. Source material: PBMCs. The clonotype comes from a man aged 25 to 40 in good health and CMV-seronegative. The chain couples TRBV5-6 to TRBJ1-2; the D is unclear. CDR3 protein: CASSLERSTGGYTF. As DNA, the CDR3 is TGTGCCAGCAGCCTCGAGAGGAGTACTGGAGGCTACACCTTC.